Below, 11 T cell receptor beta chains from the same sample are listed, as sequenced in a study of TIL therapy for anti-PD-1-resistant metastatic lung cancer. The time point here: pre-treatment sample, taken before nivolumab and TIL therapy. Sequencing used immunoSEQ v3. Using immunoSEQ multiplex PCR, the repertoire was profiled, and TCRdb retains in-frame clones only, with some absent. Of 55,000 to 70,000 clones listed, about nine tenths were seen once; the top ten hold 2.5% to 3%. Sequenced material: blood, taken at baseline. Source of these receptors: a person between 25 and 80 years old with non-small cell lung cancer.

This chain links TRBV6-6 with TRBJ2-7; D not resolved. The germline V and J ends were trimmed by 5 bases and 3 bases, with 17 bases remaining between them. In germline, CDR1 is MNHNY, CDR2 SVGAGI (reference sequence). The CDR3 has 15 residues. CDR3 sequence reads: CASSARRALHYEQYF. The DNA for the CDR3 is TGTGCCAGCAGTGCCCGTAGGGCCCTTCACTACGAGCAGTACTTC.

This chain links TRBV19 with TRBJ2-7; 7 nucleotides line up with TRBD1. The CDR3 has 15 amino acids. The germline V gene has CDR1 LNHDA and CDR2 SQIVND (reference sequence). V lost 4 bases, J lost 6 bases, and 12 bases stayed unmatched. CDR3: CASSTTRQGTSEQYF. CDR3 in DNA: TGTGCCAGTAGTACCACACGACAGGGTACGAGCGAGCAGTACTTC.

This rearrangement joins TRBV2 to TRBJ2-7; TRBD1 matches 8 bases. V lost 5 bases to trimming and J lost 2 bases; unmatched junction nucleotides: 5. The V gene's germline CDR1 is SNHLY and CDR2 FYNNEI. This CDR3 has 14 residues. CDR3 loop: CASSTGQGAYEQYF. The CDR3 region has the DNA TGTGCCAGCAGTACCGGACAGGGCGCCTACGAGCAGTACTTC.

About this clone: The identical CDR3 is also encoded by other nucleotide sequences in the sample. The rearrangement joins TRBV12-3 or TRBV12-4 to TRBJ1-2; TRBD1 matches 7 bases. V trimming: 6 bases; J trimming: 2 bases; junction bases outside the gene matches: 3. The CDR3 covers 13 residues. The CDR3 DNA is TGTGCCAGCAGCCACAGGGGCAACTATGGCTACACCTTC. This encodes CASSHRGNYGYTF.

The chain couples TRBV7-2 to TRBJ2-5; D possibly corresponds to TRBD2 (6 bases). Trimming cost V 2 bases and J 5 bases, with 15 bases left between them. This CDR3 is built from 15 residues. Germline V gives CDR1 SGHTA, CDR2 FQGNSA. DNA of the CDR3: TGTGCCAGCAGCTTATCTAAGACTAGTATGGAGACCCAGTACTTC. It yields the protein CASSLSKTSMETQYF. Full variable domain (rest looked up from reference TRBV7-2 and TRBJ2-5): GAGVSQSPSNKVTEKGKDVELRCDPISGHTALYWYRQSLGQGLEFLIYFQGNSAPDKSGLPSDRFSAERTGGSVSTLTIQRTQQEDSAVYLCASSLSKTSMETQYFGPGTRLLVL.

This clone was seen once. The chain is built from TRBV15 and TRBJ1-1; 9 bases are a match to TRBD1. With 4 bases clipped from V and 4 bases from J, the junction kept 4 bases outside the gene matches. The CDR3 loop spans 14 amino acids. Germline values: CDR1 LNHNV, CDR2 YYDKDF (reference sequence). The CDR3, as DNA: TGTGCCACCAGCACGGGACAGGGAGGCACTGAAGCTTTCTTT. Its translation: CATSTGQGGTEAFF.

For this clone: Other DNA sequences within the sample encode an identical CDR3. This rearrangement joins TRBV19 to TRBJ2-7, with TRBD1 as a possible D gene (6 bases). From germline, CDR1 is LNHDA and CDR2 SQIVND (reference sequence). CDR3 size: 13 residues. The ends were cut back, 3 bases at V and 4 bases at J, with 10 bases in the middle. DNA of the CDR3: TGTGCCAGTAGTATGGGCAGGGGTTACGAGCAGTACTTC. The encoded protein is CASSMGRGYEQYF.

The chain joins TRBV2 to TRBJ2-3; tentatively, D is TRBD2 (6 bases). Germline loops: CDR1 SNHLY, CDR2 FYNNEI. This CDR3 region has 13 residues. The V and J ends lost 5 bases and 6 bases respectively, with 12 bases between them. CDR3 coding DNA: TGTGCCAGCAGTCCTTGGGACTCGGATACGCAGTATTTT. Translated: CASSPWDSDTQYF. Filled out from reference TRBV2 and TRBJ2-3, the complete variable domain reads EPEVTQTPSHQVTQMGQEVILRCVPISNHLYFYWYRQILGQKVEFLVSFYNNEISEKSEIFDDQFSVERPDGSNFTLKIRSTKLEDSAMYFCASSPWDSDTQYFGPGTRLTVL.

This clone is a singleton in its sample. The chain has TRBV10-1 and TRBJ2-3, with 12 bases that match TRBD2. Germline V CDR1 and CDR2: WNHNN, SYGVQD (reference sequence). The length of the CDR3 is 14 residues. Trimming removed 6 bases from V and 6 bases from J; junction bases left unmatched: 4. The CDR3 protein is CASSMTSGGDTQYF. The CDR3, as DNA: TGCGCCAGCAGCATGACTAGCGGGGGTGATACGCAGTATTTT.

DNA for the CDR3: TGTGCCAGCAGCTTGGCAAGACTAGCGGGTTTCACAGATACGCAGTATTTT. Its translation: CASSLARLAGFTDTQYF. The V and J genes are TRBV5-8 and TRBJ2-3, with 10 bases matching TRBD2. Per germline, CDR1 SGHTS and CDR2 YDEGEE. The CDR3 covers 17 residues. The V and J ends lost 0 bases and 2 bases, in that order; junction bases with no gene match: 6.

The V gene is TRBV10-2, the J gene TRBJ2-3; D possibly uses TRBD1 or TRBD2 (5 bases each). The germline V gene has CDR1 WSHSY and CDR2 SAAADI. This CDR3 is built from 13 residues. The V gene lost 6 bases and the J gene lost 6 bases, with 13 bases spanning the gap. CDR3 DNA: TGCGCCAGCAGAGTTGGGGGAATCGATACGCAGTATTTT. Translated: CASRVGGIDTQYF.